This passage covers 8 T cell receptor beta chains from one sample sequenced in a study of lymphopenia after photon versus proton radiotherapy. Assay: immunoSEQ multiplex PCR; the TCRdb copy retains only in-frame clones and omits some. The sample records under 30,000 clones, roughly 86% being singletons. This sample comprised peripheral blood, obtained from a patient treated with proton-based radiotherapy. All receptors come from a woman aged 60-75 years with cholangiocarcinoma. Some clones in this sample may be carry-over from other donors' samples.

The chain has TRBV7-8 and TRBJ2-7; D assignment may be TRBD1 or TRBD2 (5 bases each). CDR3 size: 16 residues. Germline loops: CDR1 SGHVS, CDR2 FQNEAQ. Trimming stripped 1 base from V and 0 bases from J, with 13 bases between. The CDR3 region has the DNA TGTGCCAGCAGCTTAGGGGGACGGTCGAGCTCCTACGAGCAGTACTTC. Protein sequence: CASSLGGRSSSYEQYF.

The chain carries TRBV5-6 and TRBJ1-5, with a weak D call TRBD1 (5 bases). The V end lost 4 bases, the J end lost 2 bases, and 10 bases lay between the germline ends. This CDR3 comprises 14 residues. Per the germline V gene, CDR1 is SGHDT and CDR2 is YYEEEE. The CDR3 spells CASSPGGGNQPQHF. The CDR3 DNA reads TGTGCCAGCAGCCCGGGGGGGGGCAATCAGCCCCAGCATTTT.

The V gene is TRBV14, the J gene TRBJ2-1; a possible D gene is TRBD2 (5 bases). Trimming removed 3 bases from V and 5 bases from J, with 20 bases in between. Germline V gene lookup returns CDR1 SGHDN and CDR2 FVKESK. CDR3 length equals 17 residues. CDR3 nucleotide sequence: TGTGCCAGCAGCCACCGGCGGGCGACCGGAAGGAACAATGAGCAGTTCTTC. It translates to CASSHRRATGRNNEQFF. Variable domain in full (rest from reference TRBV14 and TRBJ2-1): EAGVTQFPSHSVIEKGQTVTLRCDPISGHDNLYWYRRVMGKEIKFLLHFVKESKQDESGMPNNRFLAERTGGTYSTLKVQPAELEDSGVYFCASSHRRATGRNNEQFFGPGTRLTVL.

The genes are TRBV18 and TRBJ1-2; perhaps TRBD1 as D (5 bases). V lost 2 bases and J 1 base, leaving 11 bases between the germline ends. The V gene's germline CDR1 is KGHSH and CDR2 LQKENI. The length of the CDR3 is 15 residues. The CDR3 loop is CASSPVKGINYGYTF. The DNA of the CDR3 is TGTGCCAGCTCACCAGTCAAGGGGATTAACTATGGCTACACCTTC.

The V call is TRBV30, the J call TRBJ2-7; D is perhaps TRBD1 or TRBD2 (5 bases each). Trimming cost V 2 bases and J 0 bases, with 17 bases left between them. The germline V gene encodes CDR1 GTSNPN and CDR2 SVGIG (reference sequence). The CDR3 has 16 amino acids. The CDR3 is CAWSPPGQRYSYEQYF. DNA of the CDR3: TGTGCCTGGAGTCCCCCGGGGCAGCGCTACTCCTACGAGCAGTACTTC.

The CDR3 spells CASSWGGGAYNEQFF. The CDR3 DNA reads TGCGCCAGCAGCTGGGGCGGGGGCGCCTACAATGAGCAGTTCTTC. The J gene is TRBJ2-1, the V gene TRBV5-1; D perhaps matches TRBD2 (7 bases). V lost 3 bases, J lost 2 bases, and 12 bases lay in between. This CDR3 has 15 residues. Germline lookup yields CDR1 SGHRS and CDR2 YFSETQ.

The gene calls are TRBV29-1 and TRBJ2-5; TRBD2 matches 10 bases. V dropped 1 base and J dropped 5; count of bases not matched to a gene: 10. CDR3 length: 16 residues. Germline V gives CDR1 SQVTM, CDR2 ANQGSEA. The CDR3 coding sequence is TGCAGCGTTGAAGGGGAAGCAGCGGGAGGGTATGAGACCCAGTACTTC. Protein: CSVEGEAAGGYETQYF.

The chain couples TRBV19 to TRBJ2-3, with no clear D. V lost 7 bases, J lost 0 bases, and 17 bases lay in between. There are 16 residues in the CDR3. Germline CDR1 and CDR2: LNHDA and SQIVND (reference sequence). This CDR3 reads CASNLPGRTSTDTQYF. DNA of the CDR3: TGTGCCAGTAACCTCCCCGGCCGAACTAGCACAGATACGCAGTATTTT. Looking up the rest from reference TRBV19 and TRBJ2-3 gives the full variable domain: DGGITQSPKYLFRKEGQNVTLSCEQNLNHDAMYWYRQDPGQGLRLIYYSQIVNDFQKGDIAEGYSVSREKKESFPLTVTSAQKNPTAFYLCASNLPGRTSTDTQYFGPGTRLTVL.